This T cell receptor beta chain originates from a study of monozygotic twins with inflammatory bowel disease. Germline CDR1 reads MNHNS; CDR2 reads SASEGT. This CDR3 is built from 16 residues. The quantity of total RNA per TCR library was about 3,700 ng. Researchers used template switching to add UMIs featuring a 6-nucleotide sample barcode. TCRdb re-called the 5' RACE reads and catalogs CDR3 proteins one per entry, DNA excluded. This sample contains roughly 160,000 distinct CDR3 sequences. Sampling involved one blood draw (around 2.5 ml) for every donor. The sequence came from a human donor with ulcerative colitis or Crohn's disease, or a healthy co-twin of an affected twin (not recorded which). Sequenced input: blood. This sequence joins TRBV6-1 and TRBJ2-1; TCRdb lists TRBD1, though no DNA is available to test this call. CDR3 in amino acids: CASSESQGNYYNEQFF.